One and the same sample provided the 21 T cell receptor beta chains below, sequenced in a study of shared clonotypes between healthy human individuals. Only in-frame clones appear in the TCRdb table, and some are missing; sequencing was by immunoSEQ multiplex PCR. The sample consists of around 1.9 million clones, roughly 95% of them appearing once. Naive CD8 cells lacked CD45RO and underwent positive selection for CCR7, leaving out terminally differentiated effector memory CD45RA+ cells. The sequencing input was naive CD8+ T cells from PBMCs. These receptors came from a man younger than 35 in good health. Some clones in this sample may be carry-over from other donors' samples.

Note on this clone: The sample holds other DNA sequences that translate to the same CDR3. The J gene is TRBJ2-1, the V gene TRBV7-9; D perhaps matches TRBD2 (6 bases). The CDR3 has 14 residues. Germline lookup yields CDR1 SEHNR and CDR2 FQNEAQ (reference sequence). The ends were cut back, 1 base at V and 5 bases at J, with 9 bases in the middle. Here the CDR3 reads CASSLVGTHNEQFF. CDR3 DNA: TGTGCCAGCAGCTTAGTAGGGACTCACAATGAGCAGTTCTTC.

On this clone itself: The same CDR3 can be traced to other DNA sequences in this sample. V and J are TRBV6-5 and TRBJ1-2; TRBD1 matches 7 bases. V shed 4 bases and J 2 bases; nucleotides not matched to a gene: 1. There are 13 residues in the CDR3. From germline, CDR1 is MNHEY and CDR2 SVGAGI. CDR3 in amino acids: CASSLQGNYGYTF. The CDR3 bases are TGTGCCAGCAGTTTACAGGGGAACTATGGCTACACCTTC.

The chain is built from TRBV29-1 and TRBJ2-2; no clear D gene. Looked up from germline, CDR1 is SQVTM and CDR2 is ANQGSEA. V was clipped by 8 bases and J by 0 bases, with 13 bases between them. The CDR3 is 14 residues long. The CDR3 region has the DNA TGCAGCCCCTTTACCGACCCGAACACCGGGGAGCTGTTTTTT. Amino acid sequence: CSPFTDPNTGELFF.

The chain is built from TRBV4-1 and TRBJ2-1, with unresolved D. The germline V and J ends were trimmed by 6 bases and 3 bases, with 9 bases remaining between them. Germline CDR1 MGHRA, CDR2 YSYEKL. The CDR3 runs to 13 residues. The CDR3 coding sequence is TGCGCCAGCAGGACCCCTGGCTACAATGAGCAGTTCTTC. Translation: CASRTPGYNEQFF.

This clone came up once. This chain connects TRBV28 to TRBJ1-2, with D possibly TRBD1 on 5 matching bases. The V gene lost 6 bases and the J gene lost 8 bases, with 22 bases spanning the gap. This CDR3 is 15 amino acids long. Germline lookup yields CDR1 MDHEN and CDR2 SYDVKM. The CDR3 DNA reads TGTGCCAGCAGAACGTGGGACTCCCTCTTGACGGGCTACACCTTC. This encodes CASRTWDSLLTGYTF.

The genes are TRBV28 and TRBJ1-5; D is unresolved. Germline CDR1 MDHEN, CDR2 SYDVKM. This CDR3 has 19 residues. Trimming cost V 1 base and J 0 bases, with 19 bases left between them. Here the CDR3 DNA reads TGTGCCAGCAGTTTATACCCCCGTGGTGCGAGAAATAGCAATCAGCCCCAGCATTTT. Translating it yields CASSLYPRGARNSNQPQHF.

Worth noting for this clone: Distinct nucleotide sequences in the sample also encode this CDR3. The rearrangement uses TRBV5-1 and TRBJ2-1, with D hard to call. V was clipped by 3 bases and J by 6 bases, with 7 bases between them. There are 12 residues in the CDR3. Germline V gives CDR1 SGHRS, CDR2 YFSETQ. In DNA, the CDR3 is TGCGCCAGCAGCTCCCCGGGCAATGAGCAGTTCTTC. This codes for CASSSPGNEQFF.

The chain links TRBV2 to TRBJ2-7; TRBD2 matches 7 bases. CDR1 SNHLY and CDR2 FYNNEI come from the germline V gene. V dropped 7 bases and J dropped 5; count of bases not matched to a gene: 11. CDR3 length: 14 amino acids. For the CDR3, the DNA is TGTGCCAGCATGCCGGGGACTATAGCCCACGAGCAGTACTTC. This codes for CASMPGTIAHEQYF. Using reference TRBV2 and TRBJ2-7 for the parts outside the CDR3, the full variable domain is EPEVTQTPSHQVTQMGQEVILRCVPISNHLYFYWYRQILGQKVEFLVSFYNNEISEKSEIFDDQFSVERPDGSNFTLKIRSTKLEDSAMYFCASMPGTIAHEQYFGPGTRLTVT.

The chain links TRBV6-1 to TRBJ2-2, with a possible D match to TRBD2 (5 bases). The CDR3 contains 15 residues. Germline V gene lookup returns CDR1 MNHNS and CDR2 SASEGT. Trimming removed 2 bases at V and 4 bases at J, with 11 bases between. For the CDR3, the DNA is TGTGCCAGCAGTGAAAGACGGGGTGGCACCGGGGAGCTGTTTTTT. Protein sequence: CASSERRGGTGELFF.

The V gene is TRBV7-9, the J gene TRBJ2-2; 7 bases fit TRBD2. V shed 3 bases, J shed 4 bases, and the junction held 11 bases outside the gene matches. CDR1 and CDR2 (germline): SEHNR, FQNEAQ (reference sequence). This CDR3 region has 17 residues. The CDR3, as DNA: TGTGCCAGCAGCTTCAAACTAGCGAGAGCAGGCACCGGGGAGCTGTTTTTT. It is translated as CASSFKLARAGTGELFF.

The gene calls are TRBV7-8 and TRBJ1-1, with D hard to call. V shed 3 bases and J shed 1 base, with 18 bases lying between them. Germline values: CDR1 SGHVS, CDR2 FQNEAQ. The CDR3 covers 17 residues. The CDR3 loop is CASSFYSSTPGNTEAFF. CDR3 DNA sequence: TGTGCCAGCAGCTTTTATTCCTCGACGCCCGGGAACACTGAAGCTTTCTTT.

The chain employs TRBV25-1 and TRBJ2-1; 11 bases align to TRBD1. Germline CDR1 is MGHDK and CDR2 is SYGVNS. The CDR3 is made up of 16 amino acids. V was pared by 3 bases and J by 3 bases, with 4 bases of the junction left unmatched. The CDR3 loop is CASSDRDRGIYNEQFF. In nucleotides, the CDR3 is TGTGCCAGCAGTGACCGGGACAGGGGGATCTACAATGAGCAGTTCTTC.

In its sample, this clone was seen once. The chain combines TRBV29-1 with TRBJ1-1; TRBD1 agrees at 7 bases. Germline CDR1 is SQVTM and CDR2 is ANQGSEA. The length of the CDR3 is 15 residues. With 6 bases clipped from V and 4 bases from J, the junction kept 14 bases outside the gene matches. CDR3 protein: CSVPASRGQVTEAFF. DNA of the CDR3: TGCAGCGTCCCAGCGAGTAGGGGGCAGGTCACTGAAGCTTTCTTT.

This rearrangement joins TRBV27 to TRBJ2-7; D perhaps matches TRBD1 (7 bases). The CDR3 runs to 15 residues. The germline CDR1 and CDR2 sequences are MNHEY and SMNVEV (reference sequence). Trimming left V 8 bases short and J 0 bases short, with 17 bases between. CDR3 sequence (DNA): TGTGCCAGCGGAAACAGGGGACTCAGCTCCTACGAGCAGTACTTC. It yields the protein CASGNRGLSSYEQYF.

The V gene is TRBV6-6, the J gene TRBJ2-7; D is unclear. Trimming cost V 5 bases and J 0 bases, with 5 bases left between them. This CDR3 contains 12 residues. The germline gives CDR1 MNHNY, CDR2 SVGAGI (reference sequence). The CDR3 nucleotides read TGTGCCAGCAGTGTGAGCTCCTACGAGCAGTACTTC. This translates into CASSVSSYEQYF.

V and J are TRBV4-1 and TRBJ2-7, with D perhaps matching TRBD1 or TRBD2 (5 bases each). CDR1 and CDR2 (germline): MGHRA, YSYEKL. The ends were cut back, 4 bases at V and 2 bases at J, with 12 bases in the middle. This CDR3 has 14 residues. The CDR3 loop reads CASSRDPLTYEQYF. The CDR3 DNA reads TGCGCCAGCAGCCGGGACCCTCTTACCTACGAGCAGTACTTC.

The chain combines TRBV9 with TRBJ2-3; 11 bases align to TRBD2. The CDR3 runs to 16 residues. Germline V gene data show CDR1 as SGDLS and CDR2 as YYNGEE. Trimming cost V 4 bases and J 3 bases; bases outside gene matches: 7. CDR3 DNA sequence: TGTGCCAGCAGCTCCACTAGCGGGAGAACTACAGATACGCAGTATTTT. As protein: CASSSTSGRTTDTQYF.

With respect to this clone: One end of the junction does not line up with germline, which may come from a read error. This chain connects TRBV18 to TRBJ1-4, with D tentatively TRBD1 (6 bases). The germline gives CDR1 KGHSH, CDR2 LQKENI. The CDR3 sequence is 17 residues long. CDR3 protein: CASSPTRGQGTTEKLFF. CDR3 in DNA: TGTGCCAGCTCACCCACTCGAGGGCAGGGGACTACTGAAAAACTGTTTTTT.

This clone was counted only a few times. V usage is TRBV7-2 and J usage is TRBJ1-2; possible D gene TRBD1, 6 bases. This CDR3 is 17 amino acids long. CDR1 is SGHTA and CDR2 is FQGNSA in the germline V gene. The V gene lost 4 bases and the J gene lost 5 bases, with 23 bases spanning the gap. The CDR3 region has the DNA TGTGCCAGCAGCTCCGAGACACGGATCGAGGGGGAGTATGGCTACACCTTC. Its translation: CASSSETRIEGEYGYTF.

The CDR3 sequence is CASSSREGRETQYF. In nucleotides, the CDR3 is TGTGCCAGCAGTTCGCGGGAGGGCCGAGAGACCCAGTACTTC. The gene calls are TRBV6-5 and TRBJ2-5; the match to TRBD2 covers 9 bases. Germline loops: CDR1 MNHEY, CDR2 SVGAGI. This CDR3 comprises 14 residues. Losses at the gene ends were 4 bases for V and 4 bases for J; bases not matched to a gene: 4.

The chain couples TRBV7-3 to TRBJ2-5, with 14 bases that match TRBD2. J was trimmed by 2 bases and V by 5 bases; bases with no gene match: 10. The CDR3 has 18 residues. Germline CDR1 SGHTA, CDR2 FQGTGA. CDR3 sequence: CASSTGGTSGRRQETQYF. The CDR3 coding sequence is TGTGCCAGCAGCACAGGGGGGACTAGCGGGAGACGTCAAGAGACCCAGTACTTC. The full variable domain, with the rest looked up from reference TRBV7-3 and TRBJ2-5, is GAGVSQTPSNKVTEKGKYVELRCDPISGHTALYWYRQSLGQGPEFLIYFQGTGAADDSGLPNDRFFAVRPEGSVSTLKIQRTERGDSAVYLCASSTGGTSGRRQETQYFGPGTRLLVL.